Listed here are 8 T cell receptor beta chains from one sample, sequenced in a study of OX40 agonist ivuxolimab in advanced cancers. Produced via immunoSEQ multiplex PCR; TCRdb's table is partial and in-frame only. The repertoire holds about 85,000 clones, with approximately 86% as singletons. The sequenced sample was CD4+ or CD8+ T cells sorted from blood, obtained in a trial of the OX40 agonist ivuxolimab. These receptors came from an adult with an advanced solid tumor such as melanoma, head and neck, liver or kidney cancer.

This clone was seen only a few times. V gene TRBV6-1 combines with J gene TRBJ1-2; D gene unclear. Per the germline V gene, CDR1 is MNHNS and CDR2 is SASEGT. Trimming stripped 1 base from V and 4 bases from J, with 7 bases between. The CDR3 loop spans 13 amino acids. The CDR3 reads CASSEVTSYGYTF. DNA for the CDR3: TGTGCCAGCAGTGAAGTCACCTCCTATGGCTACACCTTC.

The chain is built from TRBV5-1 and TRBJ1-3; D call uncertain. The CDR3 covers 15 residues. The germline V gene encodes CDR1 SGHRS and CDR2 YFSETQ. Deletions cut 0 bases from V and 4 bases from J, with 11 bases between. The CDR3 loop is CASSLAGRGGNTIYF. The CDR3 DNA is TGCGCCAGCAGCTTGGCCGGGCGTGGAGGAAACACCATATATTTT.

The chain is built from TRBV19 and TRBJ2-3, with TRBD1 matching 7 bases. The ends lost 3 bases at V and 5 bases at J; junction bases unmatched: 5. This CDR3 comprises 14 residues. Germline loops: CDR1 LNHDA, CDR2 SQIVND (reference sequence). The CDR3 loop is CASSILSGGDTQYF. The DNA of the CDR3 is TGTGCCAGTAGTATTCTCTCAGGGGGAGATACGCAGTATTTT. The variable domain in full, completed from reference TRBV19 and TRBJ2-3, reads DGGITQSPKYLFRKEGQNVTLSCEQNLNHDAMYWYRQDPGQGLRLIYYSQIVNDFQKGDIAEGYSVSREKKESFPLTVTSAQKNPTAFYLCASSILSGGDTQYFGPGTRLTVL.

V is TRBV5-1 and J is TRBJ1-2; weak D call: TRBD1 (6 bases). The V and J ends lost 4 bases and 6 bases respectively, with 13 bases between them. The CDR3 is 13 residues long. The germline gives CDR1 SGHRS, CDR2 YFSETQ. DNA for the CDR3: TGCGCCAGCAGCACCAGGGGTTCCAATGGCTACACCTTC. Residues: CASSTRGSNGYTF.

The chain uses TRBV4-1 and TRBJ1-1, with a possible D match to TRBD1 (5 bases). Per germline, CDR1 MGHRA and CDR2 YSYEKL. CDR3 length: 16 amino acids. The V end lost 1 base, the J end lost 0 bases, and 12 bases lay between the germline ends. In nucleotides, the CDR3 is TGCGCCAGCAGCCAAGGCACAGGACCTATGAACACTGAAGCTTTCTTT. Amino acid sequence: CASSQGTGPMNTEAFF.

The chain employs TRBV6-6 and TRBJ2-2; D not resolved. The germline gives CDR1 MNHNY, CDR2 SVGAGI (reference sequence). The CDR3 sequence is 12 residues long. Trimming pared 6 bases from V and 7 bases from J, leaving 9 bases between. The CDR3 bases are TGTGCCAGCAGCACTCTCGGCGGGGAGCTGTTTTTT. Translation: CASSTLGGELFF.

V and J are TRBV18 and TRBJ1-5, with a possible D match to TRBD1 (6 bases). The length of the CDR3 is 13 residues. The V end was cut by 3 bases, the J end by 5 bases, with 8 bases between. Germline V gives CDR1 KGHSH, CDR2 LQKENI. In DNA form, the CDR3 reads TGTGCCAGCTCACCGACAGGCGATCAGCCCCAGCATTTT. This sequence encodes CASSPTGDQPQHF.

In this sample, this clone turned up a few times. J is TRBJ2-2 and V is TRBV11-2; D is unclear. V was pared by 3 bases and J by 0 bases, with 8 bases between. Germline V lookup: CDR1 SGHAT, CDR2 FQNNGV. The CDR3 extends over 15 amino acids. The CDR3 loop is CASSFGRANTGELFF. DNA of the CDR3: TGTGCCAGCAGCTTCGGCCGGGCGAACACCGGGGAGCTGTTTTTT.